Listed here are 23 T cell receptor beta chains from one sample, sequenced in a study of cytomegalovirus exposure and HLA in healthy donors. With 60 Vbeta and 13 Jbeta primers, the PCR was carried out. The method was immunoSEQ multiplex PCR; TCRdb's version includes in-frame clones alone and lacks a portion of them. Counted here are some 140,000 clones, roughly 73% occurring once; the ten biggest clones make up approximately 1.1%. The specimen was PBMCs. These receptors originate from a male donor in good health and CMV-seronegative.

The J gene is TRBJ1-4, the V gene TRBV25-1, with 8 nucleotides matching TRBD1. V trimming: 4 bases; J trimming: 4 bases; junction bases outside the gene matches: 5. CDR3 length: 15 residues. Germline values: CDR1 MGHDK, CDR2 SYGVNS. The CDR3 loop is CASSGGTGRNEKLFF. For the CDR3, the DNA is TGTGCCAGCAGTGGGGGGACAGGACGTAATGAAAAACTGTTTTTT.

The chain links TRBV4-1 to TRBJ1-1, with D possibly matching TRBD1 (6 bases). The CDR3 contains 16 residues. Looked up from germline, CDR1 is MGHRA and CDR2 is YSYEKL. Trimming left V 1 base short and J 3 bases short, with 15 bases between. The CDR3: CASSQGRGAGYTEAFF. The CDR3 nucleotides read TGCGCCAGCAGCCAAGGGCGGGGGGCAGGGTACACTGAAGCTTTCTTT.

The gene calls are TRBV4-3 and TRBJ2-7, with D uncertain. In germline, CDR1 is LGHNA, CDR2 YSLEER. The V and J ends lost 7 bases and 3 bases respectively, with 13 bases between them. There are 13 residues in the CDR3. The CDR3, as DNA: TGCGCCAGCATAGCCCCGCGGATCTACGAGCAGTACTTC. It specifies CASIAPRIYEQYF.

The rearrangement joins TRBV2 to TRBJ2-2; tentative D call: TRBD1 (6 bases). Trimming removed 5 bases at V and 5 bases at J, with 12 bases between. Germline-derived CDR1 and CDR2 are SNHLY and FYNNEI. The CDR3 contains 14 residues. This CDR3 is CASSSKTGTGELFF. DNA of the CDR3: TGTGCCAGCAGTTCAAAAACAGGGACCGGGGAGCTGTTTTTT.

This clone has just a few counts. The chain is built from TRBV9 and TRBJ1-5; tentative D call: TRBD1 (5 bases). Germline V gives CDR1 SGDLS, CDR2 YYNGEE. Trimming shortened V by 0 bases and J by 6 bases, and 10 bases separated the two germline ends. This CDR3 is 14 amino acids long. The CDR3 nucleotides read TGTGCCAGCAGCGTAGAAGGGGAAAGTCAGCCCCAGCATTTT. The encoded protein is CASSVEGESQPQHF.

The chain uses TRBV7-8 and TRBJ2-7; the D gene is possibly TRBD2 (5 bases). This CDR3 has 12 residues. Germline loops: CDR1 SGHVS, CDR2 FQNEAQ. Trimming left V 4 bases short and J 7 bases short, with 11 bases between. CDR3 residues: CASSSFEGEQYF. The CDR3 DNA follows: TGTGCCAGCAGCTCCTTTGAGGGAGAGCAGTACTTC.

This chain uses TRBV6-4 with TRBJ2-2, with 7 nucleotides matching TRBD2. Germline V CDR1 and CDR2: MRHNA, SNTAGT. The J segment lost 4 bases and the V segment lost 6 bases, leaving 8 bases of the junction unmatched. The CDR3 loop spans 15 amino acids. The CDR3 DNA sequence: TGTGCCAGCAGCCGGGACGGGGGGAGCACCGGGGAGCTGTTTTTT. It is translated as CASSRDGGSTGELFF.

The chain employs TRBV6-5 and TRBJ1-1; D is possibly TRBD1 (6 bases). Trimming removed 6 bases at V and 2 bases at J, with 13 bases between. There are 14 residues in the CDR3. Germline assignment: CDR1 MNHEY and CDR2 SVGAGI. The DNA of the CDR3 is TGTGCCAGCAGACGCCGGGACATCAACACTGAAGCTTTCTTT. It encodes CASRRRDINTEAFF.

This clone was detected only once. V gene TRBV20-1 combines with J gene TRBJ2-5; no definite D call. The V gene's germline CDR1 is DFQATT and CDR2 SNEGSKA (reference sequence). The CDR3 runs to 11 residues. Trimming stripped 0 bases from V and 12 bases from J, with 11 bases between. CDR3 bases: TGCAGTGCTAGAGACTACGTCTTCGAGTACTTC. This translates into CSARDYVFEYF.

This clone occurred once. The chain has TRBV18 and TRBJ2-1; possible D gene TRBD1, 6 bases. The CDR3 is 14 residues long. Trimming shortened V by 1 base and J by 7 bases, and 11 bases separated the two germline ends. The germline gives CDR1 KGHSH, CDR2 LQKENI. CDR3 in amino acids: CASSPLQGRNEQFF. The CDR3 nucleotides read TGTGCCAGCTCACCACTACAGGGAAGGAATGAGCAGTTCTTC. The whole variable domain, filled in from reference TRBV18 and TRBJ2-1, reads NAGVMQNPRHLVRRRGQEARLRCSPMKGHSHVYWYRQLPEEGLKFMVYLQKENIIDESGMPKERFSAEFPKEGPSILRIQQVVRGDSAAYFCASSPLQGRNEQFFGPGTRLTVL.

CDR3 residues: CASSPGNQPQHF. The CDR3 nucleotides are TGTGCCAGCAGTCCAGGGAATCAGCCCCAGCATTTT. The chain links TRBV5-8 to TRBJ1-5; perhaps TRBD1 as D (5 bases). V gave up 5 bases and J gave up 4 bases, with 7 bases separating them. Germline CDR1 and CDR2: SGHTS and YDEGEE. The CDR3 is 12 residues long.

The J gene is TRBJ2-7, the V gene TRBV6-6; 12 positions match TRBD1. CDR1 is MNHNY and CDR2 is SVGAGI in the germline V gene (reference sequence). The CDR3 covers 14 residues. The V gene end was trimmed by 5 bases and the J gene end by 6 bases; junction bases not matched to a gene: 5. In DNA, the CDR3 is TGTGCCAGCAGTAAGGGACAGGGGGCATCCGAGCAGTACTTC. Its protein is CASSKGQGASEQYF.

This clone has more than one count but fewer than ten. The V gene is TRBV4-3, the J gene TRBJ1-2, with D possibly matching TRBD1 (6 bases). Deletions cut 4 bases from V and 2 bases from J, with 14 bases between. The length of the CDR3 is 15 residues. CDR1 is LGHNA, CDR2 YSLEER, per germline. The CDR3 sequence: CASSRSRTENYGYTF. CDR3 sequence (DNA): TGCGCCAGCAGCCGATCAAGGACAGAGAACTATGGCTACACCTTC.

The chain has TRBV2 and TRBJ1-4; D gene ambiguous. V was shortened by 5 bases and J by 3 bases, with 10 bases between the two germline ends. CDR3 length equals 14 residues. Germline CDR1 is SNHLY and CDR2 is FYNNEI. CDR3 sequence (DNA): TGTGCCAGCAGTAGGATGGGAGCTAATGAAAAACTGTTTTTT. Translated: CASSRMGANEKLFF. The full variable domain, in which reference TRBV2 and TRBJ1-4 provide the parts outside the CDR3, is EPEVTQTPSHQVTQMGQEVILRCVPISNHLYFYWYRQILGQKVEFLVSFYNNEISEKSEIFDDQFSVERPDGSNFTLKIRSTKLEDSAMYFCASSRMGANEKLFFGSGTQLSVL.

CDR3 in amino acids: CASMEQVSGNTIYF. The CDR3 nucleotides are TGTGCCAGCATGGAACAGGTCTCTGGAAACACCATATATTTT. This chain connects TRBV6-5 to TRBJ1-3, with D possibly being TRBD1 (5 bases). V lost 7 bases and J lost 0, with 10 bases in between. Per germline, CDR1 MNHEY and CDR2 SVGAGI. The CDR3 sequence is 14 residues long.

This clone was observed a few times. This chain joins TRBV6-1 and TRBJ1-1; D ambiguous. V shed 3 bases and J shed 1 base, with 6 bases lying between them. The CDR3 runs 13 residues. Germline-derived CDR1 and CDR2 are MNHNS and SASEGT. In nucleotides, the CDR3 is TGTGCCAGCAGTGATTCAGAGAACACTGAAGCTTTCTTT. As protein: CASSDSENTEAFF.

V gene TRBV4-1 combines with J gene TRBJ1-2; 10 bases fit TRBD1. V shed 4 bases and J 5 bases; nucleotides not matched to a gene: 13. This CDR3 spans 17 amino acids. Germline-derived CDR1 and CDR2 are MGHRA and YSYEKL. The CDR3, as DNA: TGCGCCAGCAGCCTCACTCTACCGACAGGGGGCGATTATGGCTACACCTTC. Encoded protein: CASSLTLPTGGDYGYTF.

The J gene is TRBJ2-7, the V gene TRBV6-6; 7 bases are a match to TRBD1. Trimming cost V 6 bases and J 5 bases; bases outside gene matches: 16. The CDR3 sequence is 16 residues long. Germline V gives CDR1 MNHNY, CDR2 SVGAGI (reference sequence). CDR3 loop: CASRPVEGALPHEQYF. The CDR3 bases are TGTGCCAGCAGGCCCGTTGAGGGGGCTCTCCCCCACGAGCAGTACTTC.

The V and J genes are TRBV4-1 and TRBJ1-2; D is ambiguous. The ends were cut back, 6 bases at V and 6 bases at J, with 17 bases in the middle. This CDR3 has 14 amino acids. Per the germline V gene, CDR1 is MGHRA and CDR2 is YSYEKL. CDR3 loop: CASSDIRPANGYTF. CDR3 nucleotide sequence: TGCGCCAGCAGTGACATACGGCCGGCCAATGGCTACACCTTC.

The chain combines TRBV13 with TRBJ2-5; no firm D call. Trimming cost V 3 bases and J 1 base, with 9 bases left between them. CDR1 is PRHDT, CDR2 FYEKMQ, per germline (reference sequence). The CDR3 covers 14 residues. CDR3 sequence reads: CASSFRGFQETQYF. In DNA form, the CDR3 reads TGTGCCAGCAGCTTTCGAGGCTTCCAAGAGACCCAGTACTTC. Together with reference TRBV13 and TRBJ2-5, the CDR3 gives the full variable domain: AAGVIQSPRHLIKEKRETATLKCYPIPRHDTVYWYQQGPGQDPQFLISFYEKMQSDKGSIPDRFSAQQFSDYHSELNMSSLELGDSALYFCASSFRGFQETQYFGPGTRLLVL.

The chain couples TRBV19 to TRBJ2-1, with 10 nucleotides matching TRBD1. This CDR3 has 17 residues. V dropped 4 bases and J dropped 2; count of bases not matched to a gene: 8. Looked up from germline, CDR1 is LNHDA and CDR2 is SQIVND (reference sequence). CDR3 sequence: CASSSPTGGGTYNEQFF. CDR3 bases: TGTGCCAGTAGTAGTCCGACAGGGGGCGGCACCTACAATGAGCAGTTCTTC.

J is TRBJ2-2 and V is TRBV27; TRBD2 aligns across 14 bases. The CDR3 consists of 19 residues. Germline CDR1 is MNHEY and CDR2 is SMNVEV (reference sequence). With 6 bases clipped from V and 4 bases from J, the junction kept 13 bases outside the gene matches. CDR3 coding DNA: TGTGCCAGCAGGAAATTCGGACTAGCGGGGGGCCCAGTCACCGGGGAGCTGTTTTTT. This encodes CASRKFGLAGGPVTGELFF.

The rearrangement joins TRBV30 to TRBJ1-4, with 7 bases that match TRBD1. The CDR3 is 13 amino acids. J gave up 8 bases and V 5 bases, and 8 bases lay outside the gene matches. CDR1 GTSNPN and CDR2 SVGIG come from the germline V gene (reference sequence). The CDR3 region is CAWSAGGWEKLFF. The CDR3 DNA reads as TGTGCCTGGTCGGCAGGGGGGTGGGAAAAACTGTTTTTT.